One T cell receptor beta chain is described in this entry. As originally analysed: Reference gene primer amplification gave nucleated cell count estimates. Clones were sequenced by immunoSEQ multiplex PCR, and TCRdb holds only the in-frame ones, with some missing. The DNA was the basis for D and trimming; V, J and clone size are from that table. The table lists roughly 230,000 clones, about nine tenths of them singletons. This record belongs to a study of blood T cell repertoires in COVID-19. About the study: The United States, Italy and Spain supplied acute and convalescent COVID-19 samples. In each case, the material was cDNA or gDNA derived from T cells, B-cell-depleted T cells, or PBMCs.

This CDR3 contains 18 residues. From germline, CDR1 is LGHDT and CDR2 YNNKEL (reference sequence). The V segment lost 4 bases and the J segment 0 bases; nucleotides outside the gene matches: 13. What was sequenced was peripheral blood. The sequence derives from a man in his 70s with acute or convalescent COVID-19. The J gene is TRBJ2-3, the V gene TRBV3-1 (or the pseudogene TRBV3-2); 7 nucleotides agree with TRBD2. The CDR3 DNA reads as TGTGCCAGCAGCCCGAAATTACCTAGCGGTTTTAGCACAGATACGCAGTATTTT. This codes for CASSPKLPSGFSTDTQYF.